Listed below are T cell receptor beta chains from one sample, sequenced in a study of cytomegalovirus exposure and HLA in healthy donors. Some clones are missing from TCRdb's copy, which holds only in-frame ones; the method was immunoSEQ multiplex PCR. In the table there are under 200,000 clones, less than 80% of which are singletons. The sequencing input was PBMCs. These receptors were obtained from a man in his forties in good health and CMV-seronegative. Each CDR3 is given with its conserved first and last residue. A D gene is named only where the DNA matches it firmly. Size tells how often a clone was seen (once, few, many) or the class of an expanded clone, and some rows leave it out.

abundance,j_gene,d_gene,v_gene,CDR3nt,CDR3aa
few,TRBJ2-1,TRBD2,TRBV19,TGTGCCAGTAAGGGAGGTAGCGGGAGGGCCCGTCTAAATGAGCAGTTCTTC,CASKGGSGRARLNEQFF
once,TRBJ1-1,.,TRBV5-1,TGCGCCAGCAGCGAATGGACAGCCCCGCCGAACACTGAAGCTTTCTTT,CASSEWTAPPNTEAFF
few,TRBJ1-4,.,TRBV15,TGTGCCACCAGCGTAAGGCCGGGACTGGCGGAAAAACTGTTTTTT,CATSVRPGLAEKLFF
few,TRBJ2-1,TRBD2,TRBV27,TGTGCCAGCAGTTTAGTAGGACTAGCGGGGGGGCATAATGAGCAGTTCTTC,CASSLVGLAGGHNEQFF
.,TRBJ1-1,TRBD1,TRBV10-3,TGTGCCACCTTGACAGGGGGGGACACTGAAGCTTTCTTT,CATLTGGDTEAFF
.,TRBJ2-5,TRBD2,TRBV4-1,TGCGCCAGCAGCCAAGATGGGCGGGGGGCCCCTCAAGAGACCCAGTACTTC,CASSQDGRGAPQETQYF
few,TRBJ2-3,TRBD2,TRBV5-1,TGCGCCAGCAGGGGGCGGGGGGTCACAGATACGCAGTATTTT,CASRGRGVTDTQYF
.,TRBJ2-7,.,TRBV7-2,TGTGCCAGCAGCTTAATCGGGTCCGCCTACGAGCAGTACTTC,CASSLIGSAYEQYF
few,TRBJ1-1,TRBD1,TRBV28,TGTGCCAGCAGAGGACAGGGGAGGCCTCTGTGGGGAGCTTTCTTT,CASRGQGRPLWGAFF
.,TRBJ2-3,TRBD2,TRBV19,TGTGCCAGTAGTCCTCCTAGCGGCTCTCTCCATACGCAGTATTTT,CASSPPSGSLHTQYF
.,TRBJ2-3,TRBD1,TRBV14,TGTGCCAGCAGCCAAGAGGCAGGTCAGGGGGAGCTGGGCACAGATACGCAGTATTTT,CASSQEAGQGELGTDTQYF
.,TRBJ2-5,.,TRBV7-2,TGTGCCAGCAGCCTTCCTCACCAAGAGACCCAGTACTTC,CASSLPHQETQYF
.,TRBJ1-4,TRBD1,TRBV30,TGTGCCTGGAGTGTAGACCGGACAGGGCGGTGGGAAAAACTGTTTTTT,CAWSVDRTGRWEKLFF
.,TRBJ1-2,.,TRBV19,TGTGCCAGTAGTATACAGGACATCGGCTACACCTTC,CASSIQDIGYTF
.,TRBJ2-5,TRBD2,TRBV29-1,TGCAGCTCCCGGGGGAGGGCGAAGGAGACCCAGTACTTC,CSSRGRAKETQYF
.,TRBJ2-7,TRBD1,TRBV18,TGTGCCAGCTCACCCGGGACAGCCTACGAGCAGTACTTC,CASSPGTAYEQYF
.,TRBJ2-1,TRBD2,TRBV2,TGTGCCATCCGGACTAGCGGGAGTGGCTACAATGAGCAGTTCTTC,CAIRTSGSGYNEQFF
.,TRBJ1-5,.,TRBV7-2,TGTGCCAGCAGCTTCGGTGGCGCAGGCGGGTATCAGCCCCAGCATTTT,CASSFGGAGGYQPQHF
.,TRBJ2-1,.,TRBV20-1,TGCAGTGCTCGTCTAAACAGGGGACTGTTCTTC,CSARLNRGLFF
.,TRBJ2-2,TRBD1,TRBV4-2,TGTGCCAGCAGCGGAAACAGGGGAGCCGGGGAGCTGTTTTTT,CASSGNRGAGELFF
.,TRBJ1-1,TRBD1,TRBV5-1,TGCGCCAGCAGCGTAAAGGGACAGGAGCACACTGAAGCTTTCTTT,CASSVKGQEHTEAFF
.,TRBJ2-1,TRBD2,TRBV27,TGTGCCACCCTCGGGGGGGGGTCCTACAATGAGCAGTTCTTC,CATLGGGSYNEQFF
.,TRBJ2-7,TRBD1,TRBV7-2,TGTGCCAGCAGCTTTGAGCGTTTGGGACAGGGGTACTTC,CASSFERLGQGYF
.,TRBJ1-5,TRBD1,TRBV4-1,TGCGCCAGCAGCCAGGAGGGGGCTAGAAATCAGCCCCAGCATTTT,CASSQEGARNQPQHF
.,TRBJ1-5,.,TRBV5-8,TGTGCCAGCAGCCGGGGGATGAGGCAGCCCCAGCATTTT,CASSRGMRQPQHF
few,TRBJ2-7,TRBD1,TRBV6-5,TGTGCCAGCAGTACGACAGGGGCAGGGGAGCAGTACTTC,CASSTTGAGEQYF
.,TRBJ2-1,TRBD2,TRBV28,TGTGCCAGCAGTCCACCGGGACTAGCGGGGTGGAGCTCCTACAATGAGCAGTTCTTC,CASSPPGLAGWSSYNEQFF
.,TRBJ1-1,.,TRBV5-1,TGCGCCAGCATTGGAGGCGGAATGAACACTGAAGCTTTCTTT,CASIGGGMNTEAFF
.,TRBJ1-2,.,TRBV27,TGTGCCAGCAATGCCGGATGGGGCGGACCTAACTATGGCTACACCTTC,CASNAGWGGPNYGYTF
few,TRBJ2-7,TRBD1,TRBV7-8,TGTGCCAGCAGCCCCAGGACAGGGCCTTCCTGGAGCTACGAGCAGTACTTC,CASSPRTGPSWSYEQYF
.,TRBJ1-5,.,TRBV7-2,TGTGCCAGCAGCCGACAGGTCGATAATCAGCCCCAGCATTTT,CASSRQVDNQPQHF
.,TRBJ2-7,.,TRBV5-1,TGCGCCAGCAGCTTGTTTTCGGACACGTCGCGGGAGCAGTACTTC,CASSLFSDTSREQYF
.,TRBJ1-1,TRBD1,TRBV18,TGTGCCAGCTCAGACAGGGGGCGCGAGGGTGAAGCTTTCTTT,CASSDRGREGEAFF
.,TRBJ2-7,TRBD1,TRBV9,TGTGCCAGCAGCGTAGGGGACAGGGCACGCGAGCAGTACTTC,CASSVGDRAREQYF
.,TRBJ2-7,TRBD1,TRBV14,TGTGCCAGCAGCCAATTACTCGGGACAGGGAATATCAACGAGCAGTACTTC,CASSQLLGTGNINEQYF
few,TRBJ2-1,TRBD1,TRBV14,TGTGCCAGCAGCCAAACATTCGACAGGGCCTACAATGAGCAGTTCTTC,CASSQTFDRAYNEQFF
.,TRBJ1-2,.,TRBV5-1,TGCGCCAGCAGCTTGGGCCGGGCTAGCGGGGAGGGCTACACCTTC,CASSLGRASGEGYTF
few,TRBJ2-3,TRBD2,TRBV9,TGTGCCAGCAGCGGGCGGACTAGCGGATGGGGGGATACGCAGTATTTT,CASSGRTSGWGDTQYF
.,TRBJ2-3,.,TRBV5-6,TGTGCCAGCAGCTTGGGTCCGGGGATTAGCACAGATACGCAGTATTTT,CASSLGPGISTDTQYF
.,TRBJ2-3,.,TRBV2,TGTGCCAGCAGGATAAAGGGGGCAGATACGCAGTATTTT,CASRIKGADTQYF
.,TRBJ2-4,.,TRBV9,TGTGCCAGCGGAACATTGGGCTGCGTAAGCAAAAACATTCAGTACTTC,CASGTLGCVSKNIQYF
.,TRBJ1-4,.,TRBV9,TGTGCCAGCAGCGTTGGGAGGGGTAATGAAAAACTGTTTTTT,CASSVGRGNEKLFF
few,TRBJ2-7,.,TRBV30,TGTGCCTGGAGCGAACCTAACTACGAGCAGTACTTC,CAWSEPNYEQYF
.,TRBJ2-1,TRBD2,TRBV7-2,TGTGCCAGCAGCCCCGCCCAAGCGGGAGCCAACGAGCAGTTCTTC,CASSPAQAGANEQFF
.,TRBJ2-3,TRBD1,TRBV27,TGTGCCAGCCTATCATATAGGGGGCGGTGGGGCACAGATACGCAGTATTTT,CASLSYRGRWGTDTQYF
few,TRBJ1-6,.,TRBV7-2,TGTGCCAGCAGCCCTATGGACAGCTATAATTCACCCCTCCACTTT,CASSPMDSYNSPLHF
.,TRBJ2-6,TRBD1,TRBV28,TGTGCCAGCGGCTCAGGGGGCGGAGGGGCCAACGTCCTGACTTTC,CASGSGGGGANVLTF
.,TRBJ1-3,.,TRBV6-5,TGTGCCAGCCGGGTGGAGATTCTAGGAAACACCATATATTTT,CASRVEILGNTIYF
.,TRBJ2-3,TRBD1,TRBV5-1,TGCGCCAGCAGCTTCCGGACAGGGAGGACAGATACGCAGTATTTT,CASSFRTGRTDTQYF
.,TRBJ2-1,.,TRBV7-6,TGTGCCAGCAGCTTAGGGACAGTTAGTGAGCAGTTCTTC,CASSLGTVSEQFF
.,TRBJ2-7,TRBD1,TRBV7-6,TGTGCCAGCAGCCAACCGGGACAGAGCTACGAGCAGTACTTC,CASSQPGQSYEQYF
.,TRBJ1-2,TRBD1,TRBV25-1,TGTGCCAGCAGTGTCTCCAGGGGGTCCCCCTATGGCTACACCTTC,CASSVSRGSPYGYTF
.,TRBJ2-7,.,TRBV11-3,TGTGCCAGCAGCCCCCCAATGGCGCTAGTCTCCTACGAGCAGTACTTC,CASSPPMALVSYEQYF
few,TRBJ1-5,.,TRBV28,TGTGCCAGCAGCCACAGGATACTTTATAGCAATCAGCCCCAGCATTTT,CASSHRILYSNQPQHF
.,TRBJ1-5,.,TRBV6-1,TGTGCCAGCAGTGTACAGGGAAATCAGCCCCAGCATTTT,CASSVQGNQPQHF
.,TRBJ1-3,TRBD1,TRBV7-9,TGTGCCAGCAGCTTAATGAGGGGGCCTGGAAACACCATATATTTT,CASSLMRGPGNTIYF
few,TRBJ1-1,.,TRBV6-5,TGTGCCAGCAGTTATACGGGGGAAAGGACTGAAGCTTTCTTT,CASSYTGERTEAFF
.,TRBJ1-6,TRBD1,TRBV6-5,TGTGCCAGCAGTCCACAGGGGGTCGTTTCACCCCTCCACTTT,CASSPQGVVSPLHF
.,TRBJ1-4,.,TRBV19,TGTAATAGAGGGAGGGAACGTGAAAAACTGTTTTTT,CNRGREREKLFF
few,TRBJ2-7,TRBD1,TRBV5-1,TGCGCCAGCAGCTTAAAGCCCCCGGGACAGGGCGACGAGCAGTACTTC,CASSLKPPGQGDEQYF